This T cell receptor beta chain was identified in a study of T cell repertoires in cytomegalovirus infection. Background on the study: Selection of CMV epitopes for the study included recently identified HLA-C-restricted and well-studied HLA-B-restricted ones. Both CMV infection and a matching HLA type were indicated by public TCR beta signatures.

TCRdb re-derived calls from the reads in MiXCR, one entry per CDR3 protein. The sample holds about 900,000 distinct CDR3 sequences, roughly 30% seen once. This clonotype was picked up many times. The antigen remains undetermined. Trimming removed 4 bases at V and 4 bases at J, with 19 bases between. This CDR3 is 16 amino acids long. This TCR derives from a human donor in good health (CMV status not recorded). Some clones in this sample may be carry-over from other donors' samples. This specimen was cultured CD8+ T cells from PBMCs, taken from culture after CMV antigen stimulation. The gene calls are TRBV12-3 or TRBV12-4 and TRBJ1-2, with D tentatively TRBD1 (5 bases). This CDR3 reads CASSSPGEGRGYGYTF. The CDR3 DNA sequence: TGTGCCAGCAGTTCCCCCGGGGAGGGACGGGGCTATGGCTACACCTTC.